This T cell receptor (beta chain) was observed in a study of T-cell reconstitution after alpha-beta-depleted transplantation in children. Study results and caveats: High day-60 TCRbeta diversity in some patients came from surviving recipient T cells and thymic progenitors. T-cell counts and diversity at one year following transplant were attributed mainly to newly produced T cells.

This clonotype was observed at least ten times. Its cognate antigen is unknown. Germline V lookup: CDR1 MNHEY, CDR2 SMNVEV (reference sequence). CDR3 length: 13 residues. Trimming left V 3 bases short and J 4 bases short, with 6 bases between. The TCRbeta library was prepared with unique molecular identifiers. Using its own MiXCR run on the PCR reads, TCRdb lists one record per CDR3 protein. In the table there are around 100,000 distinct CDR3 sequences, about 5.6% of which are singletons. The TCR comes from a female patient aged 2 to 10 who had a stem cell transplant for Fanconi anemia, so the T cells may come from the graft donor. The input for sequencing was PBMCs, mostly from graft donor cells, taken 60 days after TCRalphabeta/CD19-depleted stem cell transplant. This chain connects TRBV27 to TRBJ2-2; D remains ambiguous. The CDR3 nucleotides are TGTGCCAGCAGTTTTATGGTCACCGGGGAGCTGTTTTTT. Its translation: CASSFMVTGELFF.